This passage covers 5 T cell receptor beta chains from one sample sequenced in a study of cytomegalovirus exposure and HLA in healthy donors. Amplification used 60 Vbeta primers and 13 Jbeta primers. The protocol was immunoSEQ multiplex PCR, while the TCRdb copy is restricted to in-frame clones and leaves out a portion. The data contain 90,000 to 140,000 clones, approximately 69% of them singletons. The sequencing sample was made of PBMCs. The receptors originated from a man younger than 40 in good health and CMV-seronegative.

Only one count was recorded for this clone. The chain has TRBV2 and TRBJ2-1; 13 bases are a match to TRBD2. This CDR3 is 14 amino acids long. In germline, CDR1 is SNHLY, CDR2 FYNNEI. V was pared by 11 bases and J by 4 bases, with 5 bases of the junction left unmatched. CDR3 nucleotide sequence: TGTGCCGGGGGGACTAGCGGGAATTACAATGAGCAGTTCTTC. Translated, it gives CAGGTSGNYNEQFF.

V and J are TRBV18 and TRBJ1-1; 8 bases agree with TRBD1. The CDR3 is made up of 14 amino acids. The germline V gene encodes CDR1 KGHSH and CDR2 LQKENI. V trimming: 4 bases; J trimming: 4 bases; junction bases outside the gene matches: 5. The CDR3 nucleotides read TGTGCCAGCTCACTTCCGACAGGGGCCACTGAAGCTTTCTTT. Translating gives CASSLPTGATEAFF.

This clone was recorded once. The CDR3 DNA reads TGTGCCAGCAGTGACTTCATTCGGGGTACGCAGTATTTT. This translates into CASSDFIRGTQYF. The chain combines TRBV28 with TRBJ2-3, with TRBD2 as a possible D gene (5 bases). V lost 5 bases to trimming and J lost 8 bases, with 14 bases between them. From germline, CDR1 is MDHEN and CDR2 SYDVKM. There are 13 residues in the CDR3. The complete variable domain, with remaining parts taken from reference TRBV28 and TRBJ2-3, reads DVKVTQSSRYLVKRTGEKVFLECVQDMDHENMFWYRQDPGLGLRLIYFSYDVKMKEKGDIPEGYSVSREKKERFSLILESASTNQTSMYLCASSDFIRGTQYFGPGTRLTVL.

This chain connects TRBV11-2 to TRBJ1-4; possibly TRBD1 for D (5 bases). V was trimmed by 1 base and J by 0 bases, leaving 18 bases between them. Per germline, CDR1 SGHAT and CDR2 FQNNGV. This CDR3 is 19 amino acids long. The DNA of the CDR3 is TGTGCCAGCAGCTTAGTTCCCTGGGGCAGCGGGGCAACTAATGAAAAACTGTTTTTT. It yields the protein CASSLVPWGSGATNEKLFF.

This chain connects TRBV28 to TRBJ2-4; 7 bases map to TRBD1. Trimming cost V 5 bases and J 0 bases; bases outside gene matches: 7. Germline CDR1 reads MDHEN; CDR2 reads SYDVKM. This CDR3 is built from 16 residues. CDR3: CASSVGTVLAKNIQYF. CDR3 DNA sequence: TGTGCCAGCAGTGTTGGGACAGTTTTAGCCAAAAACATTCAGTACTTC. The full variable domain, rest sourced from reference TRBV28 and TRBJ2-4, is DVKVTQSSRYLVKRTGEKVFLECVQDMDHENMFWYRQDPGLGLRLIYFSYDVKMKEKGDIPEGYSVSREKKERFSLILESASTNQTSMYLCASSVGTVLAKNIQYFGAGTRLSVL.